This T cell receptor (beta chain) was sequenced during a study of blood T cell repertoires in COVID-19. Study-wide context: T cells, B-cell-depleted T cells, or PBMCs provided the cDNA or gDNA that served as material.

As handled by the study authors: For nucleated cells, counts were estimated from reference gene primer amplification. Only in-frame clones appear in the TCRdb table, and some are missing; sequencing was by immunoSEQ multiplex PCR. V and J calls and clone size are copied from that table; D and trimming were computed from the DNA. The sample has some 200,000 clones, around 84% seen once; the top ten hold roughly 13%. The CDR3 is made up of 16 amino acids. From germline, CDR1 is SGDLS and CDR2 YYNGEE. V was trimmed by 0 bases and J by 0 bases, leaving 11 bases between them. The V call is TRBV9, the J call TRBJ2-3, with a weak D call TRBD2 (5 bases). Sequenced sample: peripheral blood. This clonotype was obtained from a human donor in a cohort sampled during active COVID-19. CDR3 residues: CASSVDSGLSTDTQYF. The CDR3 nucleotides are TGTGCCAGCAGCGTAGATTCTGGACTCAGCACAGATACGCAGTATTTT. Filled out from reference TRBV9 and TRBJ2-3, the complete variable domain reads DSGVTQTPKHLITATGQRVTLRCSPRSGDLSVYWYQQSLDQGLQFLIQYYNGEERAKGNILERFSAQQFPDLHSELNLSSLELGDSALYFCASSVDSGLSTDTQYFGPGTRLTVL.